The present TCR beta chain was sequenced within a study of cytomegalovirus exposure and HLA in healthy donors. This clone has only a few counts. Its specificity is not known. The V and J ends lost 3 bases and 1 base respectively, with 12 bases between them. The germline gives CDR1 MRHNA, CDR2 SNTAGT. CDR3 length: 15 amino acids. Study conclusions and caveats: There were some 150 TCR beta chains listed as cytomegalovirus-associated. Earlier analysis yielded a pattern in which most TCR beta V segments were productive about 87% or about 30% of the time.

The primer mix had 60 Vbeta and 13 Jbeta primers. Produced via immunoSEQ multiplex PCR; TCRdb's table is partial and in-frame only. The sample carries around 130,000 clones, approximately 82% recorded once. The source is a woman aged 18 to 35 in good health and CMV-seropositive. The rearrangement uses TRBV6-4 and TRBJ2-5, with a tentative D call TRBD1 (6 bases). The specimen was PBMCs. CDR3 region: CASSEMIGGQETQYF. CDR3 nucleotide sequence: TGTGCCAGCAGTGAGATGATAGGGGGCCAAGAGACCCAGTACTTC.